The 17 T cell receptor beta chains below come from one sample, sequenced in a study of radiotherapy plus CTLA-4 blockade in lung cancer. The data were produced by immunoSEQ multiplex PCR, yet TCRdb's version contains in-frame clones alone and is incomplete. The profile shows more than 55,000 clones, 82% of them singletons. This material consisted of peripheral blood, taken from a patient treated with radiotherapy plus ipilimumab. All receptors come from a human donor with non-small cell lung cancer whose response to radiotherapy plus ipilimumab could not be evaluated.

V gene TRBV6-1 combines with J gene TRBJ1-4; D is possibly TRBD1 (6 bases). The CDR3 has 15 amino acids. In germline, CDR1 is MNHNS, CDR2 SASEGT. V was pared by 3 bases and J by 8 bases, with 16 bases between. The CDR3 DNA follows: TGTGCCAGCAGTGAGACGACAGGTTTGAGGGAAAAACTGTTTTTT. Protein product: CASSETTGLREKLFF.

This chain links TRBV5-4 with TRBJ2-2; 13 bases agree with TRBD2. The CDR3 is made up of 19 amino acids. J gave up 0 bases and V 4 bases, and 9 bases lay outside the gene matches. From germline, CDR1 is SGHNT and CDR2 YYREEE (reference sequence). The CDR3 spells CASSRGAGTSGANTGELFF. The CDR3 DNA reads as TGTGCCAGCAGCAGGGGGGCCGGGACTAGCGGGGCGAACACCGGGGAGCTGTTTTTT.

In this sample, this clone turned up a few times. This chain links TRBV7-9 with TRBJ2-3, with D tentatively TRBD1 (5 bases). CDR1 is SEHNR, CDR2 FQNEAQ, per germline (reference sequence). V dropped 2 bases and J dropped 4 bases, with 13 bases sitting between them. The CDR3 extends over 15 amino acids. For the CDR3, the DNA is TGTGCCAGCAGCTTATTCCAGGGCGGAGCAGATACGCAGTATTTT. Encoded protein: CASSLFQGGADTQYF.

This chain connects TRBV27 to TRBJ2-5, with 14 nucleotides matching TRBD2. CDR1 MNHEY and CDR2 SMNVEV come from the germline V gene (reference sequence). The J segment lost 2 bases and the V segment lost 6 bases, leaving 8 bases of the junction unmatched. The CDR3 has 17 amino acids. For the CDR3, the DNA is TGTGCCAGCAGGAGATACGGGACTAGCGGGGGACAAGAGACCCAGTACTTC. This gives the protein CASRRYGTSGGQETQYF.

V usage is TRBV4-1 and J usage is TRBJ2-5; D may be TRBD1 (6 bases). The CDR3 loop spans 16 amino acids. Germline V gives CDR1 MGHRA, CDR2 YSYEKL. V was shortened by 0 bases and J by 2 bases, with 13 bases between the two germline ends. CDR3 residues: CASSQESARGQETQYF. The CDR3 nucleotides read TGCGCCAGCAGCCAAGAAAGTGCGAGGGGGCAAGAGACCCAGTACTTC.

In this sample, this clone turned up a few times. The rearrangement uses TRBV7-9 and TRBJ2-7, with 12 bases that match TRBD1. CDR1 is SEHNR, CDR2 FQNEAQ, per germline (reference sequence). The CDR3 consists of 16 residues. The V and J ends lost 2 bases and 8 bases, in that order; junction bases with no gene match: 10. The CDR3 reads CASSLMTGQGALQQYF. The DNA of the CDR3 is TGTGCCAGCAGCTTAATGACGGGACAGGGGGCTCTACAGCAGTACTTC. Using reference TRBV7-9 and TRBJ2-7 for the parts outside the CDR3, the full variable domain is DTGVSQNPRHKITKRGQNVTFRCDPISEHNRLYWYRQTLGQGPEFLTYFQNEAQLEKSRLLSDRFSAERPKGSFSTLEIQRTEQGDSAMYLCASSLMTGQGALQQYFGPGTRLTVT.

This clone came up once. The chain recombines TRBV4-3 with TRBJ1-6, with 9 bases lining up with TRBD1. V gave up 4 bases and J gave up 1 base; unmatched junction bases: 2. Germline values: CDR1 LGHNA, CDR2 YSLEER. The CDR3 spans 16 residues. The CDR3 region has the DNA TGCGCCAGCAGCCCGACAGGGGGATCCTATAATTCACCCCTCCACTTT. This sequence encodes CASSPTGGSYNSPLHF.

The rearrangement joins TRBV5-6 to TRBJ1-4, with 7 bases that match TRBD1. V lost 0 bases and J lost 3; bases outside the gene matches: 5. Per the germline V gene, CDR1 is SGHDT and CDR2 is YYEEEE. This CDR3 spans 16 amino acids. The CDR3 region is CASSLDRGTANEKLFF. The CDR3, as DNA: TGTGCCAGCAGCTTGGATCGTGGGACAGCTAATGAAAAACTGTTTTTT. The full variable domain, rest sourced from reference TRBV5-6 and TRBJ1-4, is DAGVTQSPTHLIKTRGQQVTLRCSPKSGHDTVSWYQQALGQGPQFIFQYYEEEERQRGNFPDRFSGHQFPNYSSELNVNALLLGDSALYLCASSLDRGTANEKLFFGSGTQLSVL.

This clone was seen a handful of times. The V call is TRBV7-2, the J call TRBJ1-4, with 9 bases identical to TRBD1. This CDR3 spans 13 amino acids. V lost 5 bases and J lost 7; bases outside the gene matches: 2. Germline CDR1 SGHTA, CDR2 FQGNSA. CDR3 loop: CASSPQGAEKLFF. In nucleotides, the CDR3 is TGTGCCAGCAGCCCACAGGGGGCTGAAAAACTGTTTTTT. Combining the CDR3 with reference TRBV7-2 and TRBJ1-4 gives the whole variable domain GAGVSQSPSNKVTEKGKDVELRCDPISGHTALYWYRQSLGQGLEFLIYFQGNSAPDKSGLPSDRFSAERTGGSVSTLTIQRTQQEDSAVYLCASSPQGAEKLFFGSGTQLSVL.

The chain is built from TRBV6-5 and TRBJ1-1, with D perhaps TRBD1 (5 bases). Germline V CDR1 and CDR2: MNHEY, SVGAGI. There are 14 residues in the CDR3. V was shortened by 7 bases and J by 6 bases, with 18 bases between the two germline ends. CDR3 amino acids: CASNSRTMGAEAFF. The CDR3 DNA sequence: TGTGCCAGCAATTCACGGACTATGGGGGCTGAAGCTTTCTTT.

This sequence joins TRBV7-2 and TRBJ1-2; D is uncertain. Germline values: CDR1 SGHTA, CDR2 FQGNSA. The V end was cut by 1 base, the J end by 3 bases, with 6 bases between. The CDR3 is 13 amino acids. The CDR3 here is CASSLDTHYGYTF. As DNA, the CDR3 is TGTGCCAGCAGCTTAGACACGCACTATGGCTACACCTTC.

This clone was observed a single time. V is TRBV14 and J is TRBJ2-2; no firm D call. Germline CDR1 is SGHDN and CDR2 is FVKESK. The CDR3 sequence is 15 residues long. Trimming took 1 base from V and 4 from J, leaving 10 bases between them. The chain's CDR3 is CASSQVVTPTGELFF. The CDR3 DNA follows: TGTGCCAGCAGCCAAGTCGTCACACCCACCGGGGAGCTGTTTTTT.

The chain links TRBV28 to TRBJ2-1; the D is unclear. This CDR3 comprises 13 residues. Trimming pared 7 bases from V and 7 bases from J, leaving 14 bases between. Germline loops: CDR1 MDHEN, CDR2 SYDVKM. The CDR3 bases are TGTGCCAGCAATCCCCCCGTCCTGAATGAGCAGTTCTTC. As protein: CASNPPVLNEQFF.

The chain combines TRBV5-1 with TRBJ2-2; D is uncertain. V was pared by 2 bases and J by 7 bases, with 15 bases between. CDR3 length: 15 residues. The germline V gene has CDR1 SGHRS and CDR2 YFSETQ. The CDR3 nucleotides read TGCGCCAGCAGCTTTGACAAGGCAGAGTTCGGGGAGCTGTTTTTT. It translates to CASSFDKAEFGELFF.

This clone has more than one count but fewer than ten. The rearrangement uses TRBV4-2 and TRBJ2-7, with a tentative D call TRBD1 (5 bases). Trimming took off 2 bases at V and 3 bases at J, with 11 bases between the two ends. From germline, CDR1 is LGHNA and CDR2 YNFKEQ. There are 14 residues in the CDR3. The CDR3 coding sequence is TGTGCCAGCAGCCAACGGCCAGGGAACTACGAGCAGTACTTC. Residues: CASSQRPGNYEQYF.

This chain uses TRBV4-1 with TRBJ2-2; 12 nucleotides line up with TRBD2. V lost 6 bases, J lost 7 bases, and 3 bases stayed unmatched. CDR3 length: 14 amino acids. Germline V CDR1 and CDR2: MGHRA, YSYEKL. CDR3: CASSLAGGNGELFF. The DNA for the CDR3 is TGCGCCAGCAGTCTAGCGGGGGGGAACGGGGAGCTGTTTTTT.

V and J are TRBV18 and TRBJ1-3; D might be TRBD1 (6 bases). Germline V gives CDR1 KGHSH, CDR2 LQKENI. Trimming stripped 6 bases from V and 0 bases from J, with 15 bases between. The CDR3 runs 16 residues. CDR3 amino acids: CASSLGGPRSGNTIYF. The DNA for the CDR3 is TGTGCCAGCTCGTTGGGGGGGCCCCGCTCTGGAAACACCATATATTTT.